Listed below are T cell receptor beta chains from one sample, sequenced in a study of blood T cell repertoires in COVID-19. Profiled with immunoSEQ multiplex PCR; TCRdb holds only in-frame clones, not every one. This table holds about 70,000 clones, around nine tenths found once. Sequencing used peripheral blood. The receptors originated from a woman older than 75 with acute or convalescent COVID-19. Each CDR3 is given with its conserved first and last residue. Each record gives: CDR3 protein, CDR3 DNA, D gene, V gene, J gene, CDR3 length, clone size. D genes are given only for firm matches. Not all rows give a size; the values are once, few, many and, for expanded clones, a class.

cdr3_aa: CASSPRTPRDTEAFF
cdr3_nt: TGTGCCAGCAGCCCGCGGACGCCGAGGGACACTGAAGCTTTCTTT
d_call: .
v_call: TRBV3-1/TRBV3-2
j_call: TRBJ1-1
cdr3_length: 15
clone_size: .

cdr3_aa: CASSLGGWQPQHF
cdr3_nt: TGTGCCAGCAGCTTAGGAGGATGGCAGCCCCAGCATTTT
d_call: .
v_call: TRBV7-9
j_call: TRBJ1-5
cdr3_length: 13
clone_size: .

cdr3_aa: CASSGTSLDIQYF
cdr3_nt: TGTGCCAGCTCGGGGACATCTCTTGACATTCAGTACTTC
d_call: .
v_call: TRBV18
j_call: TRBJ2-4
cdr3_length: 13
clone_size: .

cdr3_aa: CASSPGSVAKNIQYF
cdr3_nt: TGTGCCAGCAGTCCCGGCAGCGTGGCCAAAAACATTCAGTACTTC
d_call: .
v_call: TRBV28
j_call: TRBJ2-4
cdr3_length: 15
clone_size: .

cdr3_aa: CASSSGGAYTGELFF
cdr3_nt: TGTGCCAGCAGCTCAGGGGGCGCGTACACCGGGGAGCTGTTTTTT
d_call: TRBD1
v_call: TRBV28
j_call: TRBJ2-2
cdr3_length: 15
clone_size: .

cdr3_aa: CASRTGTGVLQPQHF
cdr3_nt: TGTGCCAGCAGGACAGGGACAGGGGTGTTGCAGCCCCAGCATTTT
d_call: TRBD1
v_call: TRBV27
j_call: TRBJ1-5
cdr3_length: 15
clone_size: .

cdr3_aa: CASSQKRGLAGGLAKNIQYF
cdr3_nt: TGCGCCAGCAGCCAAAAGAGGGGACTAGCGGGGGGGCTAGCCAAAAACATTCAGTACTTC
d_call: TRBD2
v_call: TRBV4-1
j_call: TRBJ2-4
cdr3_length: 20
clone_size: few

cdr3_aa: CASSLRPSGNTGELFF
cdr3_nt: TGTGCCAGCAGCTTGAGGCCTAGCGGGAACACCGGGGAGCTGTTTTTT
d_call: TRBD2
v_call: TRBV5-5
j_call: TRBJ2-2
cdr3_length: 16
clone_size: once

cdr3_aa: CASSSTGNVGGYTF
cdr3_nt: TGTGCCAGCAGTTCCACAGGGAACGTCGGCGGCTACACCTTC
d_call: .
v_call: TRBV28
j_call: TRBJ1-2
cdr3_length: 14
clone_size: .

cdr3_aa: CASSLAQGGKLFF
cdr3_nt: TGTGCCAGCAGTTTAGCGCAGGGTGGAAAACTGTTTTTT
d_call: .
v_call: TRBV12-3/TRBV12-4
j_call: TRBJ1-4
cdr3_length: 13
clone_size: .

cdr3_aa: CASSRKRANDEQYF
cdr3_nt: TGTGCCAGCTCCCGTAAGAGAGCGAACGACGAGCAGTACTTC
d_call: .
v_call: TRBV18
j_call: TRBJ2-7
cdr3_length: 14
clone_size: .

cdr3_aa: CASFPLDPTGELFF
cdr3_nt: TGTGCCAGCTTTCCTCTAGACCCCACCGGGGAGCTGTTTTTT
d_call: .
v_call: TRBV6-5
j_call: TRBJ2-2
cdr3_length: 14
clone_size: .

cdr3_aa: CATSRSGSSYEQYF
cdr3_nt: TGTGCCACCAGCAGATCGGGAAGCTCCTACGAGCAGTACTTC
d_call: .
v_call: TRBV15
j_call: TRBJ2-7
cdr3_length: 14
clone_size: .

cdr3_aa: CASSLVILAGGETQYF
cdr3_nt: TGCGCCAGCAGCTTGGTAATACTAGCGGGGGGAGAGACCCAGTACTTC
d_call: TRBD2
v_call: TRBV5-1
j_call: TRBJ2-5
cdr3_length: 16
clone_size: .

cdr3_aa: CASRGKGGVYEQYF
cdr3_nt: TGTGCCAGCAGGGGGAAAGGGGGCGTCTACGAGCAGTACTTC
d_call: TRBD1
v_call: TRBV5-4
j_call: TRBJ2-7
cdr3_length: 14
clone_size: .

cdr3_aa: CASSQETPGTGLAYEQYF
cdr3_nt: TGTGCCAGCAGCCAAGAAACCCCCGGGACAGGGTTAGCCTACGAGCAGTACTTC
d_call: TRBD1
v_call: TRBV14
j_call: TRBJ2-7
cdr3_length: 18
clone_size: .

cdr3_aa: CATNVQRNTEAFF
cdr3_nt: TGTGCCACCAACGTACAGAGGAACACTGAAGCTTTCTTT
d_call: .
v_call: TRBV15
j_call: TRBJ1-1
cdr3_length: 13
clone_size: .

cdr3_aa: CASSYDRNTEAFF
cdr3_nt: TGTGCCAGCAGTTACGACAGGAACACTGAAGCTTTCTTT
d_call: .
v_call: TRBV6-5
j_call: TRBJ1-1
cdr3_length: 13
clone_size: few

cdr3_aa: CAISSGSEKLFF
cdr3_nt: TGTGCCATCAGTTCAGGGTCTGAAAAACTGTTTTTT
d_call: .
v_call: TRBV10-3
j_call: TRBJ1-4
cdr3_length: 12
clone_size: .

cdr3_aa: CASSLGTGRNTIYF
cdr3_nt: TGTGCCAGCAGCTTGGGAACAGGACGAAACACCATATATTTT
d_call: .
v_call: TRBV5-6
j_call: TRBJ1-3
cdr3_length: 14
clone_size: .

cdr3_aa: CASSLEGPGLTDTQYF
cdr3_nt: TGTGCCAGCAGCTTGGAAGGCCCAGGGCTCACAGATACGCAGTATTTT
d_call: .
v_call: TRBV5-4
j_call: TRBJ2-3
cdr3_length: 16
clone_size: .

cdr3_aa: CASSQTAEVSYNSPLHF
cdr3_nt: TGTGCCAGCAGCCAAACCGCAGAGGTCTCCTATAATTCACCCCTCCACTTT
d_call: .
v_call: TRBV14
j_call: TRBJ1-6
cdr3_length: 17
clone_size: once

cdr3_aa: CASSLYSAGMNTEAFF
cdr3_nt: TGTGCCAGCTCACTTTATTCGGCAGGTATGAACACTGAAGCTTTCTTT
d_call: .
v_call: TRBV18
j_call: TRBJ1-1
cdr3_length: 16
clone_size: .

cdr3_aa: CASSLQTYEQYF
cdr3_nt: TGTGCCAGCAGTTTACAAACCTACGAGCAGTACTTC
d_call: .
v_call: TRBV28
j_call: TRBJ2-7
cdr3_length: 12
clone_size: .

cdr3_aa: CASSPRRGRYNTGELFF
cdr3_nt: TGCGCCAGCAGCCCCCGGAGGGGGCGTTATAACACCGGGGAGCTGTTTTTT
d_call: .
v_call: TRBV5-1
j_call: TRBJ2-2
cdr3_length: 17
clone_size: .

cdr3_aa: CAWRTVRGGGNTIYF
cdr3_nt: TGTGCCTGGAGAACAGTCCGAGGAGGTGGAAACACCATATATTTT
d_call: .
v_call: TRBV30
j_call: TRBJ1-3
cdr3_length: 15
clone_size: .

cdr3_aa: CASAGTGNTEAFF
cdr3_nt: TGTGCCAGCGCGGGGACCGGGAACACTGAAGCTTTCTTT
d_call: .
v_call: TRBV7-2
j_call: TRBJ1-1
cdr3_length: 13
clone_size: once

cdr3_aa: CATGQNADTQYF
cdr3_nt: TGTGCCACAGGACAGAACGCAGATACGCAGTATTTT
d_call: .
v_call: TRBV10-3
j_call: TRBJ2-3
cdr3_length: 12
clone_size: few

cdr3_aa: CASSVRTGGGQETQYF
cdr3_nt: TGTGCCAGCAGTGTCCGGACAGGGGGAGGCCAAGAGACCCAGTACTTC
d_call: TRBD1
v_call: TRBV2
j_call: TRBJ2-5
cdr3_length: 16
clone_size: .

cdr3_aa: CASSIAGGEQFF
cdr3_nt: TGTGCCAGCAGTATAGCGGGTGGTGAGCAGTTCTTC
d_call: TRBD2
v_call: TRBV27
j_call: TRBJ2-1
cdr3_length: 12
clone_size: .

cdr3_aa: CASSPRTGSNSPLHF
cdr3_nt: TGTGCCAGCAGTCCGAGGACGGGAAGTAATTCACCCCTCCACTTT
d_call: .
v_call: TRBV6-2/TRBV6-3
j_call: TRBJ1-6
cdr3_length: 15
clone_size: .

cdr3_aa: CASIRGDTQYF
cdr3_nt: TGTGCCAGCATACGGGGAGATACGCAGTATTTT
d_call: .
v_call: TRBV2
j_call: TRBJ2-3
cdr3_length: 11
clone_size: .

cdr3_aa: CATSDPRGGNQPQHF
cdr3_nt: TGTGCCACCAGTGACCCGCGGGGGGGGAATCAGCCCCAGCATTTT
d_call: .
v_call: TRBV24-1
j_call: TRBJ1-5
cdr3_length: 15
clone_size: .

cdr3_aa: CASCRSGNSNQPQHF
cdr3_nt: TGTGCCAGCTGTCGTTCAGGGAATAGCAATCAGCCCCAGCATTTT
d_call: .
v_call: TRBV6-5
j_call: TRBJ1-5
cdr3_length: 15
clone_size: .

cdr3_aa: CSVSVTDTQYF
cdr3_nt: TGCAGCGTCTCCGTGACAGATACGCAGTATTTT
d_call: .
v_call: TRBV29-1
j_call: TRBJ2-3
cdr3_length: 11
clone_size: few

cdr3_aa: CASSLGLGLESPLHF
cdr3_nt: TGTGCCAGCAGTTTAGGTTTGGGGCTGGAATCACCCCTCCACTTT
d_call: .
v_call: TRBV28
j_call: TRBJ1-6
cdr3_length: 15
clone_size: .

cdr3_aa: CASSFFQVTDTQYF
cdr3_nt: TGTGCCAGCAGCTTCTTCCAGGTCACAGATACGCAGTATTTT
d_call: .
v_call: TRBV3-1/TRBV3-2
j_call: TRBJ2-3
cdr3_length: 14
clone_size: .

cdr3_aa: CASSRLAGRTSTDTQYF
cdr3_nt: TGCGCCAGCAGCAGACTAGCGGGTCGGACTAGCACAGATACGCAGTATTTT
d_call: TRBD2
v_call: TRBV5-1
j_call: TRBJ2-3
cdr3_length: 17
clone_size: few

cdr3_aa: CASSVLEQRQFF
cdr3_nt: TGTGCCAGCAGCGTATTAGAGCAGCGGCAGTTCTTC
d_call: .
v_call: TRBV3-1/TRBV3-2
j_call: TRBJ2-1
cdr3_length: 12
clone_size: .

cdr3_aa: CASSPAGTGKQPQHF
cdr3_nt: TGTGCCAGCTCACCCGCCGGGACAGGTAAACAGCCCCAGCATTTT
d_call: TRBD1
v_call: TRBV18
j_call: TRBJ1-5
cdr3_length: 15
clone_size: .

cdr3_aa: CASSSGGLNTEAFF
cdr3_nt: TGTGCCAGCAGTAGCGGGGGGCTGAACACTGAAGCTTTCTTT
d_call: .
v_call: TRBV28
j_call: TRBJ1-1
cdr3_length: 14
clone_size: .

cdr3_aa: CATSDSGAGQPQHF
cdr3_nt: TGTGCCACCAGTGATTCAGGGGCAGGTCAGCCCCAGCATTTT
d_call: .
v_call: TRBV24-1
j_call: TRBJ1-5
cdr3_length: 14
clone_size: .

cdr3_aa: CASSLTVAAFF
cdr3_nt: TGTGCCAGCAGCCTCACTGTCGCAGCTTTCTTT
d_call: .
v_call: TRBV7-9
j_call: TRBJ1-1
cdr3_length: 11
clone_size: .

cdr3_aa: CASSVRDGGYEQYF
cdr3_nt: TGTGCCAGCAGCGTTCGAGACGGGGGCTACGAGCAGTACTTC
d_call: .
v_call: TRBV7-2
j_call: TRBJ2-7
cdr3_length: 14
clone_size: .

cdr3_aa: CASSSDRVRGEQYF
cdr3_nt: TGTGCCAGCAGTTCCGACAGGGTGAGAGGCGAGCAGTACTTC
d_call: TRBD1
v_call: TRBV27
j_call: TRBJ2-7
cdr3_length: 14
clone_size: .